This T cell receptor (beta chain) was captured by sequencing in a study of blood T cells in healthy people across ages (dated by TCRdb to the mid-2010s). With respect to the entire study: In model experiments, roughly one uniquely barcoded TCR beta cDNA molecule per two T cells was captured by template switching. To avoid experimental bias, donors of different ages were randomly spread across the sequencing lanes. The donors were divided into four age groups: young (average approximately 17 years), middle-aged (about 40), aged (62) and long-lived (82). For two donors (one aged 18 to 29 and one aged 80 or older), the study analyzed two additional independent replicas of 1 million unique cDNA reads from the same blood draw. Using deep sequencing normalized with unique cDNA molecular identifiers, the study measured how TCR beta repertoire diversity changes with age. What the research found in general, with its limitations: Compared with the aged group, the long-lived group had more naive CD4+ T cells, fewer expanded clones and increased TCR diversity, suggesting age selection. Since profiling was done on bulk unsorted PBMCs, naive and antigen-experienced compartments could not be conclusively compared. Estimates of total diversity based on one million sequenced T cells were regarded as lower bounds and as underestimates. As age increased, observed TCR beta diversity per million T cells dropped in a roughly linear way, and a significant reduction was already evident by age about 36. Because donor CMV infection status was unknown, age-related changes in expanded clonotypes were potentially confounded. There was a strong correlation between observed TCR beta diversity and the percentage of naive T cells measured by flow cytometry.

CDR1 and CDR2 (SGHTA, FQGNSA) derive from the germline V gene. The CDR3 measures 15 amino acids from cysteine to phenylalanine. The read is trimmed to its CDR3 DNA, 45 bases read in frame from base 1. Receptor libraries were prepared by 5' RACE. The second PCR ran for about 6 to 11 cycles and used a J-beta primer mix along with a sample-barcoded 5' primer. A unique molecular identifier was introduced onto each TCR beta cDNA molecule by a template-switch 5' adaptor carrying 12 random nucleotides. Each sample yielded at least 2.5 million CDR3-containing paired-end reads. First-strand cDNA was synthesized from all RNA with the Mint cDNA synthesis kit, primed by a TRBC-specific oligonucleotide. Following uracil-DNA glycosylase treatment, a first 18-cycle PCR with universal primers M1SS and BC2_uni_R was performed on all cDNA. In the source study's methods: Normalization of each sample was performed by random selection of 1 million high-quality reads, each carrying a distinct molecular identifier. Reads with shared molecular identifiers were discarded instead of being binned into consensus sequences. MiTCR, run with a Q25 quality threshold and the strictest error-elimination algorithm, handled CDR3 identification, clonotype clustering and error correction. A nonparametric unseen species model with Euler transformation was used to estimate a lower bound on total TCR beta diversity. Clones were called with MiXCR by TCRdb after fastp trimmed the public reads at Q25, and only in-frame beta chains were retained. Merged by CDR3 protein, the rows form single entries marked with the most common genes and DNA. The V and J calls and clone size come from TCRdb's table, not from the authors' own analysis. The sample contains some 1,800,000 distinct CDR3 sequences, around 40% of them found a single time. The ten largest clones add up to roughly 23% of the sample.

A note on this clonotype: Its antigen specificity is not known. An end of the junction differs from the germline gene, which may be a read error.

Systemically healthy Caucasian individuals from Russia, 39 in total and aged about 6 to 100 years, were included as donors. Ten milliliters of peripheral blood were drawn from each donor into EDTA-treated Vacutainer tubes. Ficoll-Paque density-gradient centrifugation was used to isolate PBMCs, with at least 6.5 million obtained per sample. Trizol reagent was used to extract total RNA from the PBMCs, yielding at least 6 micrograms per sample. For every donor, an aliquot of PBMCs went through flow cytometry to measure the percentages of naive CD45RAhigh/CD27high T cells. The sequence is built from TRBV7-2 and TRBJ2-1, with 11 bases in between that match TRBD2. The specimen sequenced was blood. The TCR was taken from a human donor in good health. The CDR3 reads CASTMTSGKGDERFF. The DNA reads TGTGCCAGCACGATGACTAGCGGGAAAGGGGATGAGCGGTTCTTC.